This T cell receptor beta chain was captured in a study of radiation and T cells in renal cell carcinoma (dated by TCRdb to 2019 to 2021). About the study as a whole: The samples were obtained from a clinical trial, where primary renal cell carcinomas were treated with 15 Gy stereotactic body radiation therapy and then removed by nephrectomy 4 weeks afterward. In total, 50 to 55 samples underwent TCR beta sequencing: around 25 tumors plus 27 peripheral blood samples. In the approximately 58 samples combined, 4,016,671 unique CDR3 nucleotide sequences were found, encoding about 2,700,000 unique CDR3 amino acid sequences.

The paper's findings and limits, for the study overall: Because pretreatment tumor biopsies were not available, the study could not determine whether clonotypes were already present within the tumor at baseline. Effects of radiation dose or scheduling on the TCR repertoire could not be addressed with the single-armed trial design. An increase in top tumor clonotypes in blood was observed from baseline to 2 weeks post-radiation, followed by contraction by 4 weeks, which was taken to suggest transient expansion of tumor-resident clones. Tracking of blood repertoire dynamics stopped at about 4 weeks after treatment, with no follow-up past that point.

The CDR3 goes from the cysteine to the phenylalanine over 13 residues. The retained sequence is limited to the CDR3, 39 bases, with the frame set at the first base. Between the V and J ends, shortened by 5 bases and 2 bases respectively, the junction contains 10 bases. The germline V gene sets CDR1 to SGHRS and CDR2 to YFSETQ. This specimen's time point label, per the study, means: blood 2 weeks post-SBRT. The intended sense of this specimen's treatment or condition label: 15 Gy SBRT to primary tumor, nephrectomy 4 weeks later. To track tumor-enriched clonotypes, serial peripheral blood was sampled from radiation-treated patients at baseline and at 2 weeks and 4 weeks after SBRT. Every patient had renal cell carcinoma of clear cell pathology. Genomic DNA for TCR sequencing was prepared using the QIAamp DNA Blood Mini Kit (Qiagen). The analyses included just those samples that passed every quality control check.

There are a few counts of this clone. The specificity of this receptor is unknown. No base quality values were provided; no much bigger clone lies one nucleotide off. The immunoSEQ kit was used, according to the manufacturer's recommendations, to generate TCR beta libraries from genomic DNA. To prepare libraries, a first multiplex PCR with proprietary primers was run, followed by a second PCR that added unique barcodes, and a bead cleanup was done after each round. A kit-provided positive control reaction and a negative control reaction were included in every sample batch. The final libraries were assessed on an Agilent 4200 TapeStation D1000 ScreenTape, pooled by volume, and quantified by qPCR. Sequencing was performed on an Illumina NextSeq500 using a MidOutput 150-cycle cartridge, with 156 Read1 cycles, 15 Index1 cycles, and the kit custom primers. The pooled library was loaded at roughly 1 pM with around 22% PhiX control spiked in. In the paper's pipeline: Vendor-processed data were analyzed in R, and a clonotype was defined as all T cells sharing the same CDR3 nucleotide sequence. In the clone abundance analyses, frequencies in each sample were normalized to that sample's 10,000 most abundant clones. Before analysis, public T cell clones were removed, and these numbered fewer than six per sample on average. Tumor-enriched and baseline blood-enriched clonotypes were defined by at least a 32-fold difference in abundance between compartments. A beta-binomial differential abundance model was used to identify clonotypes that expanded or contracted between blood time points. Tumor-blood repertoire similarity was measured with the Baroni-Urbani and Buser coefficient, and group comparisons used two-tailed Wilcoxon tests in R. What TCRdb holds here is the immuneACCESS table cut down to in-frame rearrangements. Part of the clones is not present; checked against another copy, under half of the missing clones reflect an unresolved V gene, and the others are unexplained. The D gene and trimming were derived from the DNA, and the V and J assignments and clone size from that table. This sample holds more than 95,000 clones; around 81% were observed only once. The top ten hold 4.5% to 7% of the sample.

The clonotype originates from a man aged 45-60 years with renal cell carcinoma. The sample was blood, taken from a patient whose treatment included radiotherapy and nephrectomy. The V and J genes are TRBV5-1 and TRBJ2-5; a tentative D match to TRBD1 spans 6 bases. The nucleotide sequence is given as TGCGCCAGCAGGGACAGCGGACAAGAGACCCAGTACTTC. It specifies CASRDSGQETQYF.